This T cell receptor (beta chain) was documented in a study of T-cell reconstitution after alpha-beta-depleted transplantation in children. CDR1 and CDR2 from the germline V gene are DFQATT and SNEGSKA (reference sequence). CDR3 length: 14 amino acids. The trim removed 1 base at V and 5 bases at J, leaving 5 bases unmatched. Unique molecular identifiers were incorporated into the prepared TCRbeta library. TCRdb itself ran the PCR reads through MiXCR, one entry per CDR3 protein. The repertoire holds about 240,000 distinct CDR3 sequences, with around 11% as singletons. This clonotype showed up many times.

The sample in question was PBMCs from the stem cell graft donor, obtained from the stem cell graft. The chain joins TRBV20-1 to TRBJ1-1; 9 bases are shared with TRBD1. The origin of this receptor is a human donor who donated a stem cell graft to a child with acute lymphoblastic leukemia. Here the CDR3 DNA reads TGCAGTGCTAGAGGACAGGGGGGAGGGACTGAAGCTTTCTTT. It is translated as CSARGQGGGTEAFF.